One sample yielded the 20 T cell receptor beta chains listed below, sequenced in a study of tumor-infiltrating lymphocytes in primary liver carcinoma. A constant-region primer primed TCR beta cDNA synthesis from about 530 ng of total RNA. A slightly modified ARM-PCR protocol with three nested multiplex PCR rounds produced these TCR beta libraries. With TRBV1-TRBV30 forward primers and a C-beta reverse primer, the first two PCR rounds were run for about 10 cycles each. From the multiplex PCR reads, TCRdb called clonotypes with MiXCR, one entry per CDR3 protein. The sample yields about 300,000 distinct CDR3 sequences, over 55% seen once. The source of the blood RNA was unsorted whole blood, and germline DNA was extracted as well. The sequencing input was peripheral blood. Every receptor here comes from a man in his forties with primary liver carcinoma and hepatitis B virus infection.

The genes are TRBV11-3 and TRBJ2-3; 9 bases line up with TRBD2. V gave up 5 bases and J gave up 6 bases; unmatched junction bases: 9. The CDR3 consists of 15 residues. Germline CDR1 reads SGHNT; CDR2 reads YENEEA. The CDR3 nucleotides read TGTGCCAGCAGCCCCGGGACTAGCATGGCGGATACGCAGTATTTT. Protein product: CASSPGTSMADTQYF.

This clonotype occurred once. A single base separates this from a much larger clone, so it may be a read error. The chain joins TRBV6-5 to TRBJ2-1; D remains ambiguous. The CDR3 covers 14 residues. The germline CDR1 and CDR2 sequences are MNHEY and SVGAGI. The CDR3 here is CASSLLGSYKEQFF. CDR3 nucleotide sequence: TGTGCCAGCAGCTTATTGGGCTCCTACAAAGAGCAGTTCTTC.

A note on this clonotype: A junction end diverges from the germline sequence, so it may reflect a read error. The rearrangement uses TRBV11-3 and TRBJ2-3; D may be TRBD2 (5 bases). The CDR3 covers 15 residues. Germline CDR1 SGHNT, CDR2 YENEEA. The CDR3 DNA reads TGTGCCAGCAGCCGTCGGACTGGCGGGTTCGATAGGCAGTATTTT. Translating it yields CASSRRTGGFDRQYF.

The rearrangement joins TRBV6-5 to TRBJ1-1; D is uncertain. The CDR3 has 13 amino acids. Trimming took 7 bases from V and 3 from J, leaving 12 bases between them. CDR1 and CDR2 from the germline V gene are MNHEY and SVGAGI. As DNA, the CDR3 is TGTGCCAGCAATTCCCCAGCCCACACTGAAGCTTTCTTT. This gives the protein CASNSPAHTEAFF.

Comment on this clonotype: With a much larger clone just one base away, this may be a read error. The V call is TRBV10-2, the J call TRBJ2-1, with 9 bases matching TRBD2. This CDR3 has 16 residues. The germline V gene has CDR1 WSHSY and CDR2 SAAADI. CDR3 sequence: CASSESAGGDYNEQLF. The CDR3 bases are TGCGCCAGCAGTGAGTCCGCGGGGGGGGACTACAATGAGCAGCTCTTC.

On this clonotype itself: Here the CDR3 omits its conserved ending phenylalanine or tryptophan, so a read error is the likely source. This chain connects TRBV7-9 to TRBJ2-1, with 11 bases lining up with TRBD2. Germline-derived CDR1 and CDR2 are SEHNR and FQNEAQ (reference sequence). The CDR3 extends over 15 amino acids. The CDR3 DNA sequence: TGTGCCAGCAGTTTAGTAGCGGGAGGGCCGAATGAGCAGTTCATC. Residues: CASSLVAGGPNEQFI.

The V and J genes are TRBV28 and TRBJ2-5, with 7 bases lining up with TRBD2. The V gene's germline CDR1 is MDHEN and CDR2 SYDVKM. The junction had 2 bases not matched to a gene; V was cut back by 8 bases and J by 5 bases. This CDR3 has 11 residues. CDR3 sequence (DNA): TGTGCCAGCCGGGAGGACGAGACCCAGTACTTC. It yields the protein CASREDETQYF.

J is TRBJ2-3 and V is TRBV7-2; 11 nucleotides line up with TRBD2. This CDR3 has 16 amino acids. Germline V gives CDR1 SGHTA, CDR2 FQGNSA. V lost 5 bases, J lost 5 bases, and 9 bases stayed unmatched. CDR3 nucleotides: TGTGCCAGCAGCCCCCTAGCGGGAGGCCTTCTAGATACGCAGTATTTT. Translated: CASSPLAGGLLDTQYF. The whole variable domain, remainder taken from reference TRBV7-2 and TRBJ2-3, is GAGVSQSPSNKVTEKGKDVELRCDPISGHTALYWYRQSLGQGLEFLIYFQGNSAPDKSGLPSDRFSAERTGGSVSTLTIQRTQQEDSAVYLCASSPLAGGLLDTQYFGPGTRLTVL.

A few counts support this clonotype. The CDR3 bases are TGTGCCAGCAGCTCTTCAGGGGGGAATCAGCCCCAGCATTTT. This codes for CASSSSGGNQPQHF. The chain carries TRBV7-9 and TRBJ1-5; 7 bases match TRBD1. The V segment lost 4 bases and the J segment 4 bases; nucleotides outside the gene matches: 4. The CDR3 runs to 14 residues. Germline lookup yields CDR1 SEHNR and CDR2 FQNEAQ (reference sequence). Together with reference TRBV7-9 and TRBJ1-5, the CDR3 gives the full variable domain: DTGVSQNPRHKITKRGQNVTFRCDPISEHNRLYWYRQTLGQGPEFLTYFQNEAQLEKSRLLSDRFSAERPKGSFSTLEIQRTEQGDSAMYLCASSSSGGNQPQHFGDGTRLSIL.

This clonotype was counted once. A much more abundant neighbour one base away suggests this may be a read error. CDR3: CATDSGLARYEQYF. The CDR3 bases are TGTGCCACTGATTCGGGACTAGCTCGCTACGAGCAGTACTTC. V gene TRBV6-5 combines with J gene TRBJ2-7; 9 bases map to TRBD2. CDR3 size: 14 residues. From germline, CDR1 is MNHEY and CDR2 SVGAGI. V was pared by 10 bases and J by 3 bases, with 10 bases of the junction left unmatched.

Worth noting for this clonotype: An end of the junction does not agree with germline; a read error may underlie this. The chain couples TRBV6-2 or TRBV6-3 to TRBJ1-5, with D unresolved. CDR3 length: 15 amino acids. Germline assignment: CDR1 MNHEY and CDR2 SVGEGT. The CDR3 is CASSYDGVDNQPQHF. CDR3 DNA: TGTGCTAGCAGTTACGACGGAGTAGACAATCAGCCCCAGCATTTT.

This chain links TRBV12-3 or TRBV12-4 with TRBJ1-3, with a weak D call TRBD1 (5 bases). The CDR3 is 13 residues long. Deletions cut 7 bases from V and 8 bases from J, with 15 bases between. The CDR3 reads CASKVVSGDTIYF. The CDR3 DNA is TGTGCCAGCAAGGTGGTTTCGGGGGACACCATATATTTT.

The table lists this clonotype with many counts. The chain uses TRBV28 and TRBJ1-1; D unclear. The CDR3 covers 14 residues. Per the germline V gene, CDR1 is MDHEN and CDR2 is SYDVKM. The V gene lost 7 bases and the J gene lost 3 bases, with 15 bases spanning the gap. CDR3 residues: CASTQMAVDTEAFF. The CDR3 DNA sequence: TGTGCCAGCACCCAAATGGCGGTTGACACTGAAGCTTTCTTT.

CDR3 loop: CSVGTHGGTEAFF. The CDR3 DNA reads as TGCAGCGTTGGGACCCATGGGGGTACTGAAGCTTTCTTT. The rearrangement uses TRBV29-1 and TRBJ1-1; tentative D call: TRBD1 (5 bases). The V gene's germline CDR1 is SQVTM and CDR2 ANQGSEA. Trimming stripped 4 bases from V and 5 bases from J, with 14 bases between. This CDR3 has 13 residues.

In its sample, this clonotype was seen a few times. The rearrangement links TRBV7-9 to TRBJ1-4, with TRBD1 identical over 10 bases. CDR3 size: 18 residues. With 5 bases clipped from V and 0 bases from J, the junction kept 9 bases outside the gene matches. The V gene's germline CDR1 is SEHNR and CDR2 FQNEAQ (reference sequence). The CDR3, as DNA: TGTGCCAGCAGCCCCCGGACAGGGGGAGGGGCAACTAATGAAAAACTGTTTTTT. It translates to CASSPRTGGGATNEKLFF.

As to this clonotype: This clone may be a read error of a much larger clone one base away. The genes are TRBV4-2 and TRBJ1-1; a possible D gene is TRBD1 (6 bases). This CDR3 comprises 15 residues. The ends were cut back, 1 base at V and 5 bases at J, with 14 bases in the middle. Germline V gene data show CDR1 as LGHNA and CDR2 as YNFKEQ. CDR3 nucleotide sequence: TGTGCCAGCAGCCAAGTTCTGGGGCAGGGGACTGAAGCTTTCTTT. Translation gives CASSQVLGQGTEAFF.

About this clonotype itself: The junction departs from the called germline gene at one end, perhaps through a read error. The gene calls are TRBV6-1 and TRBJ1-5, with 9 bases matching TRBD1. Per germline, CDR1 MNHNS and CDR2 SASEGT. The CDR3 spans 14 residues. CDR3: CTSSAGTGNQPQHF. The DNA of the CDR3 is TGTACCAGCAGTGCTGGGACAGGGAATCAGCCCCAACATTTT.

This clonotype appeared many times. The chain uses TRBV6-2 or TRBV6-3 and TRBJ2-7; D is unresolved. Germline V CDR1 and CDR2: MNHEY, SVGEGT. This CDR3 region has 18 residues. Trimming removed 3 bases from V and 2 bases from J, with 23 bases in between. CDR3 region: CASSYGSFDSSAPYEQYF. As DNA, the CDR3 is TGTGCCAGCAGTTATGGGTCATTCGATTCGTCGGCCCCCTACGAGCAGTACTTC.

Details on this clonotype: A much larger clone is a single base away; this may be a read error. The chain recombines TRBV12-3 or TRBV12-4 with TRBJ2-3, with a tentative D call TRBD1 (5 bases). The CDR3 runs 14 residues. Written as DNA, the CDR3 is TGTGCCAGCAGTTTGTGGGGCCACACAGGTACGCAGTATTTT. Translation: CASSLWGHTGTQYF.

The rearrangement joins TRBV6-5 to TRBJ2-2; no reliable D call. The germline V gene has CDR1 MNHEY and CDR2 SVGAGI. This CDR3 spans 16 amino acids. Trimming pared 2 bases from V and 0 bases from J, leaving 10 bases between. The CDR3 spells CASSYVTHTNTGELFF. The DNA of the CDR3 is TGTGCCAGCAGTTACGTTACGCATACGAACACCGGGGAGCTGTTTTTT.